This T cell receptor (beta chain) was documented in a study of blood T cells in healthy people across ages. Study-level points and caveats: Fewer expanded clones and more diversity marked long-lived versus aged donors.

With respect to this clonotype: Its antigen remains unidentified.

A second PCR, run for roughly 7 to 11 cycles, used a sample-barcoded 5' primer plus a J-beta primer mix. The study obtained at least 2.5 million CDR3-containing paired-end reads from every sample. TCRdb recomputed calls from the 5' RACE reads with MiXCR, one row per CDR3 protein. This sample yields some 1.4 million distinct CDR3 sequences, of which around 39% are seen a single time; under 8% belongs to the top ten. CDR1 is PRHDT and CDR2 is FYEKMQ in the germline V gene (reference sequence). The CDR3 totals 13 residues. Germline trimming cut 7 bases from V and 11 bases from J; bases unmatched to any gene: 11.

The clonotype comes from a woman aged 18-30 years in good health. The genes are TRBV13 and TRBJ2-5; 9 bases are a match to TRBD2. Sequenced material: blood. This CDR3 is CASTGLARNEQYF. The DNA of the CDR3 is TGTGCCAGCACCGGACTAGCGAGGAATGAGCAGTACTTC.